These 11 T cell receptor beta chains were all obtained from the same sample, sequenced in a study of T cell repertoires in cytomegalovirus infection. TCRdb passed the reads through MiXCR, listing each CDR3 protein once. The sample lists 150,000 or so distinct CDR3 sequences; roughly 20% were seen once. These TCRs are of unknown antigen specificity. Sequencing was performed on CD8+ T cells from cultured PBMCs, taken from culture after CMV antigen stimulation. The receptors come from a human donor in good health (CMV status not recorded). Some clones in this sample may be carry-over from other donors' samples.

The chain recombines TRBV7-6 with TRBJ2-3, with 11 bases that match TRBD2. This CDR3 is 19 amino acids long. CDR1 is SGHVS and CDR2 is FNYEAQ in the germline V gene. V shed 2 bases, J shed 5 bases, and the junction held 15 bases outside the gene matches. The CDR3 here is CASSLFSVQRGLAEDTQYF. As DNA, the CDR3 is TGTGCCAGCAGCTTATTTTCCGTACAAAGGGGACTAGCGGAAGATACGCAGTATTTT.

Worth noting for this clonotype: One end of the junction is discordant with germline, which a read error may explain. CDR3 coding DNA: TGTACCAGCAGCTTCGGGGGGGCGGAGACCCAGTACTTC. Amino acid sequence: CTSSFGGAETQYF. The chain is built from TRBV7-9 and TRBJ2-5; 8 bases align to TRBD2. From germline, CDR1 is SEHNR and CDR2 FQNEAQ (reference sequence). The CDR3 contains 13 residues.

This clonotype came up a few times. The chain carries TRBV28 and TRBJ2-5; 7 bases match TRBD1. The junction had 12 bases not matched to a gene; V was cut back by 6 bases and J by 5 bases. CDR1 and CDR2 from the germline V gene are MDHEN and SYDVKM. The CDR3 loop spans 15 amino acids. CDR3 DNA: TGTGCCAGCAGCATGAGAGAAGGGGGCATGGAGACCCAGTACTTC. Translating gives CASSMREGGMETQYF.

The rearrangement uses TRBV7-6 and TRBJ1-2; D call uncertain. This CDR3 has 15 residues. Trimming left V 4 bases short and J 4 bases short, with 16 bases between. CDR1 and CDR2 from the germline V gene are SGHVS and FNYEAQ. CDR3 sequence (DNA): TGTGCCAGCAGCTCCGACCGGGTCTACATCTATGGCTACACCTTC. Its translation is CASSSDRVYIYGYTF.

The V gene is TRBV20-1, the J gene TRBJ1-5, with D unclear. Trimming shortened V by 1 base and J by 0 bases, and 10 bases separated the two germline ends. Germline assignment: CDR1 DFQATT and CDR2 SNEGSKA (reference sequence). The CDR3 extends over 15 amino acids. The CDR3, as DNA: TGCAGTGCTAGAGTGGCGGATATTAGCAATCAGCCCCAGCATTTT. It translates to CSARVADISNQPQHF.

The chain has TRBV7-8 and TRBJ2-1, with 10 positions matching TRBD2. J gave up 9 bases and V 5 bases, and 16 bases lay outside the gene matches. Germline V gene data show CDR1 as SGHVS and CDR2 as FQNEAQ. The CDR3 totals 17 residues. The CDR3 coding sequence is TGTGCCAGCAGCCTCAGAGGGGGAGCGGGGGGGCAACCTGAGCAGTTCTTC. Encoded protein: CASSLRGGAGGQPEQFF.

This clonotype was observed a few times. The DNA for the CDR3 is TGTGCCAGCAGCCCTAGACAGGGTGTGACTGAAGCTTTCTTT. It specifies CASSPRQGVTEAFF. The chain joins TRBV7-6 to TRBJ1-1, with 7 bases fitting TRBD1. With 5 bases clipped from V and 5 bases from J, the junction kept 8 bases outside the gene matches. This CDR3 has 14 residues. Germline CDR1 and CDR2: SGHVS and FNYEAQ.

The rearrangement links TRBV7-6 to TRBJ1-2; 9 positions agree with TRBD1. V shed 2 bases and J 10 bases; nucleotides not matched to a gene: 17. The CDR3 contains 17 residues. The V gene's germline CDR1 is SGHVS and CDR2 FNYEAQ. For the CDR3, the DNA is TGTGCCAGCAGCTTAACAGTCGTAAACAGGGGGCCGGGTCACTACACCTTC. It is translated as CASSLTVVNRGPGHYTF.

This clonotype was recorded a few times. The chain couples TRBV6-5 to TRBJ2-1; TRBD1 matches 7 bases. Germline trimming cut 6 bases from V and 5 bases from J; bases unmatched to any gene: 10. The CDR3 length is 15 residues. Germline CDR1 reads MNHEY; CDR2 reads SVGAGI. CDR3 residues: CASRRDRIMDNEQFF. Written as DNA, the CDR3 is TGTGCCAGCAGGAGGGACAGAATAATGGACAATGAGCAGTTCTTC.

The rearrangement joins TRBV5-5 to TRBJ1-1; D is uncertain. V dropped 1 base and J dropped 4 bases, with 8 bases sitting between them. The CDR3 is 13 residues long. Germline assignment: CDR1 SGHKS and CDR2 YYEKEE (reference sequence). The CDR3 DNA reads TGTGCCAGCAGCTTGCACTTAGGCACTGAAGCTTTCTTT. Protein: CASSLHLGTEAFF.

Only one count was recorded for this clonotype. V is TRBV28 and J is TRBJ1-4, with D maybe TRBD1 (5 bases). Germline V lookup: CDR1 MDHEN, CDR2 SYDVKM. The CDR3 sequence is 14 residues long. V shed 5 bases and J shed 4 bases, with 11 bases lying between them. For the CDR3, the DNA is TGTGCCAGCAGTCCGCCGGGACTTAATGAAAAACTGTTTTTT. Protein sequence: CASSPPGLNEKLFF.